This T cell receptor beta chain emerged from a study of blood T cell repertoires in COVID-19. The CDR3 covers 15 residues. J lost 7 bases, V lost 3 bases, and 11 bases had no gene match. Germline V gives CDR1 SGHRS, CDR2 YFSETQ. Authors' analysis steps: The assay estimated nucleated cells by amplifying reference gene primers. Data came from immunoSEQ multiplex PCR; TCRdb stores just in-frame clones and leaves some out. The V and J calls and clone size were taken over from that table, and D and trimming were inferred from the DNA. The profile shows about 390,000 clones, about 83% of them singletons. The specimen sequenced was PBMCs or T cells enriched from blood (not recorded which). V and J are TRBV5-1 and TRBJ2-7; 9 bases are a match to TRBD1. This TCR was sampled from a woman aged 45 to 65 who had recovered from COVID-19. CDR3 loop: CASSSLGTGSWEQYF. The CDR3 region has the DNA TGCGCCAGCAGCTCCCTCGGGACAGGGTCATGGGAGCAGTACTTC.